The present TCR beta chain was sequenced within a study of T cell repertoires in cytomegalovirus infection. The V and J ends lost 7 bases and 2 bases respectively, with 11 bases between them. This CDR3 is built from 13 residues. CDR1 and CDR2 (germline): MNHNY, SVGAGI (reference sequence). TCRdb itself ran the reads through MiXCR, one entry per CDR3 protein. The sample lists about 310,000 distinct CDR3 sequences; roughly 17% were seen once. V gene TRBV6-6 combines with J gene TRBJ2-5, with a weak D call TRBD2 (5 bases). The clonotype was recovered from a human donor in good health (CMV status not recorded). Some clones in this sample may be carry-over from other donors' samples. Material: PBMCs. The CDR3 nucleotides are TGTGCCAGCAAAGGCGGGTGGCAAGAGACCCAGTACTTC. Translation: CASKGGWQETQYF.